Detailed here is one T cell receptor beta chain. This CDR3 spans 12 amino acids. From germline, CDR1 is SGHTA and CDR2 FQGNSA. Unfractionated whole blood yielded total RNA, and T cells were not sorted. This specimen comes from a study of monozygotic twins with inflammatory bowel disease. From its re-call of the 5' RACE reads, TCRdb lists each CDR3 protein once, without DNA. This sample's clone table lists about 200,000 distinct CDR3 sequences. What was sequenced was blood. V is TRBV7-2 and J is TRBJ1-2; TCRdb's assignment of TRBD1 cannot be checked, as there is no DNA. This clonotype was obtained from a human donor with ulcerative colitis or Crohn's disease, or a healthy co-twin of an affected twin (not recorded which). CDR3 sequence: CASSRNPWGYTF.